This T cell receptor (beta chain) originates from a study of CD4 T cells in relation to SARS-CoV-2 and coronaviruses. Study context: ViraFEST: approximately eleven-day antigen culture of PBMCs, then TCR beta CDR3 sequencing. Shared crossreactive spike epitopes were mapped to their HLA restriction.

The protocol was immunoSEQ multiplex PCR, while the TCRdb copy is restricted to in-frame clones and leaves out a portion. Seen here are some 21,000 clones, approximately 72% observed once, and the top ten hold roughly an eighth. The V segment lost 0 bases and the J segment 5 bases; nucleotides outside the gene matches: 12. In germline, CDR1 is SGHDN, CDR2 FVKESK. This CDR3 contains 17 residues. As for this clone: Its antigen is unknown.

Before the COVID-19 pandemic, during about 2010-2019, CD4+ T cells were taken from unexposed donors. Isolation of CD4+ T cells took place after about 9 days in culture. The source is a human donor in good health. The chain couples TRBV14 to TRBJ2-5; 7 bases are shared with TRBD2. The source material was CD4+ T cells from PBMCs, cultured in vitro. The CDR3 DNA reads TGTGCCAGCAGCCAAGATCGGGGCGGGAGCGTAGCGGAGACCCAGTACTTC. Its translation is CASSQDRGGSVAETQYF.